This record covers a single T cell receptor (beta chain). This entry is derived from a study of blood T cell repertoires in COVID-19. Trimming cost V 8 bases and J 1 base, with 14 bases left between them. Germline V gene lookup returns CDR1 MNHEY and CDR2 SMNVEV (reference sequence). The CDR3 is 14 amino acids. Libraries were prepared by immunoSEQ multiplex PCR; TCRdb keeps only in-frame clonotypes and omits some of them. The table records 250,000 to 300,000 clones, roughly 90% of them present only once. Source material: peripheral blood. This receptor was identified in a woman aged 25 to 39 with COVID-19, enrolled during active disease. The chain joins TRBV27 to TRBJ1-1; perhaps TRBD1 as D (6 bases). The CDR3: CASGRIQGNTEAFF. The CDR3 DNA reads TGTGCCAGCGGACGGATACAGGGGAACACTGAAGCTTTCTTT.